This T cell receptor beta chain was captured by sequencing in a study of cytomegalovirus exposure and HLA in healthy donors. The protocol was immunoSEQ multiplex PCR, while the TCRdb copy is restricted to in-frame clones and leaves out a portion. The sample lists about 150,000 clones; about nine tenths were seen once. With regard to this clone: What it binds is not known.

Study outcomes and limitations: In vitro testing confirmed a few CMV-associated chains as specific for CMV antigens. Many donors carried some public TCRs, although rarity characterized most TCR sequences.

This CDR3 has 13 residues. The ends were cut back, 4 bases at V and 5 bases at J, with 12 bases in the middle. CDR1 is SGHDT and CDR2 is YYEEEE in the germline V gene. The chain links TRBV5-6 to TRBJ1-2, with a possible D match to TRBD1 (6 bases). The receptor was isolated from a woman younger than 45 in good health and CMV-seropositive. The material sequenced was PBMCs. The CDR3 is CASSIGQLYGYTF. The CDR3 DNA reads as TGTGCCAGCAGCATCGGACAGCTATATGGCTACACCTTC.